One and the same sample provided the 25 T cell receptor beta chains below, sequenced in a study of response to subunit inactivated influenza vaccine. TCRdb fed the RT-PCR reads into MiXCR, producing one record per CDR3 protein. The sample holds 200,000 to 300,000 distinct CDR3 sequences, 9% to 15% seen once. The sample here was non-naive T cells sorted from PBMCs, taken 14 to 15 days before vaccination. The receptors here all came from a man aged 50 to 59 who received an inactivated influenza vaccine.

The table lists this clonotype with a few counts. The rearrangement uses TRBV7-9 and TRBJ1-5, with TRBD1 as a possible D gene (6 bases). This CDR3 is built from 13 residues. The V and J ends lost 6 bases and 2 bases respectively, with 8 bases between them. CDR1 is SEHNR and CDR2 is FQNEAQ in the germline V gene (reference sequence). As DNA, the CDR3 is TGTGCCAGCAGTAAGGGGGGCAATCAGCCCCAGCATTTT. Encoded protein: CASSKGGNQPQHF.

Many counts were recorded for this clonotype. This chain uses TRBV6-2 or TRBV6-3 with TRBJ2-5, with 7 nucleotides matching TRBD1. In germline, CDR1 is MNHEY, CDR2 SVGEGT. The CDR3 covers 14 residues. V shed 6 bases, J shed 3 bases, and the junction held 7 bases outside the gene matches. The CDR3 DNA is TGTGCCAGCAGCGTCGGGACAGTAGAAGAGACCCAGTACTTC. Translating it yields CASSVGTVEETQYF.

The chain is built from TRBV7-2 and TRBJ2-7; 9 bases map to TRBD1. This CDR3 contains 15 residues. V trimming: 4 bases; J trimming: 4 bases; junction bases outside the gene matches: 8. The V gene's germline CDR1 is SGHTA and CDR2 FQGNSA. In DNA form, the CDR3 reads TGTGCCAGCAGCTCAAGTCCCGGGACAGGGTACGAGCAGTACTTC. Translating it yields CASSSSPGTGYEQYF. The full variable domain, with the rest looked up from reference TRBV7-2 and TRBJ2-7, is GAGVSQSPSNKVTEKGKDVELRCDPISGHTALYWYRQSLGQGLEFLIYFQGNSAPDKSGLPSDRFSAERTGGSVSTLTIQRTQQEDSAVYLCASSSSPGTGYEQYFGPGTRLTVT.

There are many counts of this clonotype. The chain has TRBV5-1 and TRBJ1-1, with 7 bases aligning to TRBD1. V was pared by 0 bases and J by 6 bases, with 5 bases of the junction left unmatched. This CDR3 spans 14 amino acids. The germline CDR1 and CDR2 sequences are SGHRS and YFSETQ. CDR3 DNA: TGCGCCAGCAGCTTGGCCGGACAGGATCCTGAAGCTTTCTTT. Translated, it gives CASSLAGQDPEAFF.

The table lists this clonotype with a few counts. The genes are TRBV9 and TRBJ2-3; TRBD2 is a possible D gene (6 bases). Trimming pared 4 bases from V and 3 bases from J, leaving 15 bases between. From germline, CDR1 is SGDLS and CDR2 YYNGEE. The CDR3 loop spans 15 amino acids. CDR3 amino acids: CASSPALGSTDTQYF. The DNA for the CDR3 is TGTGCCAGCAGCCCCGCTCTCGGGAGTACAGATACGCAGTATTTT.

This clonotype was counted many times. The chain recombines TRBV29-1 with TRBJ2-2; D remains unclear. This CDR3 region has 15 residues. Germline values: CDR1 SQVTM, CDR2 ANQGSEA. Trimming removed 0 bases at V and 3 bases at J, with 11 bases between. The CDR3 region has the DNA TGCAGCGTTGAAGATGGGGTCGGGTACACCGGGGAGCTGTTTTTT. Protein sequence: CSVEDGVGYTGELFF.

The chain links TRBV2 to TRBJ2-3; 7 bases fit TRBD1. Unmatched junction bases numbered 7, after V lost 4 bases and J lost 6 bases. The CDR3 is made up of 14 amino acids. Germline CDR1 and CDR2: SNHLY and FYNNEI. CDR3 loop: CASSGTGKGDTQYF. CDR3 DNA sequence: TGTGCCAGCAGTGGGACAGGCAAGGGGGATACGCAGTATTTT.

The J gene is TRBJ2-6, the V gene TRBV12-5; D unresolved. The length of the CDR3 is 13 residues. Germline V gene data show CDR1 as LGHNT and CDR2 as FRNRAP. The ends were cut back, 5 bases at V and 0 bases at J, with 2 bases in the middle. DNA of the CDR3: TGTGCTAGTGGTGTCTCTGGGGCCAACGTCCTGACTTTC. This sequence encodes CASGVSGANVLTF. Supplemented by reference TRBV12-5 and TRBJ2-6, the full variable domain reads DARVTQTPRHKVTEMGQEVTMRCQPILGHNTVFWYRQTMMQGLELLAYFRNRAPLDDSGMPKDRFSAEMPDATLATLKIQPSEPRDSAVYFCASGVSGANVLTFGAGSRLTVL.

This chain links TRBV7-2 with TRBJ1-4; no firm D call. This CDR3 has 14 amino acids. V was cut by 3 bases and J by 7 bases, with 12 bases left in between. The germline CDR1 and CDR2 sequences are SGHTA and FQGNSA. The CDR3 DNA follows: TGTGCCAGCAGCTTGTCAGGAGGGATTGAAAAACTGTTTTTT. Protein: CASSLSGGIEKLFF.

The gene calls are TRBV7-9 and TRBJ2-7; 11 bases are shared with TRBD2. CDR1 SEHNR and CDR2 FQNEAQ come from the germline V gene (reference sequence). Germline trimming cut 4 bases from V and 4 bases from J; bases unmatched to any gene: 9. This CDR3 is built from 16 residues. The CDR3 region has the DNA TGTGCCAGCAGCTCAACATCATCTAGCGGGGGGTACGAGCAGTACTTC. This sequence encodes CASSSTSSSGGYEQYF.

The V gene is TRBV20-1, the J gene TRBJ2-7, with TRBD1 matching 9 bases. CDR1 DFQATT and CDR2 SNEGSKA come from the germline V gene (reference sequence). This CDR3 is built from 15 residues. Trimming took 5 bases from V and 5 from J; bases not matched to a gene: 13. CDR3 bases: TGCAGTGCTGCGCCCCCCGGGACAGGGCTTAACGAGCAGTACTTC. This translates into CSAAPPGTGLNEQYF.

A few counts support this clonotype. This chain connects TRBV29-1 to TRBJ2-7; possibly TRBD1 for D (7 bases). V was shortened by 4 bases and J by 1 base, with 14 bases between the two germline ends. CDR3 size: 14 residues. Germline CDR1 is SQVTM and CDR2 is ANQGSEA. In DNA, the CDR3 is TGCAGCGTTGTGTCGACAGGGAGGTCCTACGAGCAGTACTTC. It specifies CSVVSTGRSYEQYF.

This clonotype was found a few times. V is TRBV12-3 or TRBV12-4 and J is TRBJ2-1; TRBD2 matches at 10 bases. This CDR3 has 15 amino acids. J was trimmed by 3 bases and V by 6 bases; bases with no gene match: 5. CDR3: CASSPSSGGYNEQFF. The CDR3 DNA reads as TGTGCCAGCAGCCCCTCTAGCGGGGGCTACAATGAGCAGTTCTTC.

To note about this clonotype: As the CDR3 is not closed by the conserved phenylalanine or tryptophan, this likely results from a read error. In nucleotides, the CDR3 is TGTGCCAGCAGCCAAGATCCCAGAGCCCAAGAGACCCAGTACTGC. It codes for CASSQDPRAQETQYC. The V gene is TRBV14, the J gene TRBJ2-5, with D hard to call. Germline CDR1 and CDR2: SGHDN and FVKESK. V lost 0 bases and J 1 base, leaving 9 bases between the germline ends. This CDR3 has 15 residues.

This clonotype appeared a few times. J is TRBJ2-3 and V is TRBV7-2; TRBD2 might be the D (6 bases). The CDR3 totals 15 residues. Trimming left V 2 bases short and J 1 base short, with 10 bases between. CDR1 SGHTA and CDR2 FQGNSA come from the germline V gene. CDR3 sequence: CASSLWGTRTDTQYF. The CDR3 DNA reads as TGTGCCAGCAGCTTATGGGGGACTCGCACAGATACGCAGTATTTT.

This chain links TRBV6-1 with TRBJ2-3; TRBD2 aligns across 12 bases. CDR1 and CDR2 (germline): MNHNS, SASEGT. Trimming cost V 1 base and J 1 base; bases outside gene matches: 6. This CDR3 comprises 18 residues. CDR3 sequence: CASSEGLRLAGGTDTQYF. CDR3 coding DNA: TGTGCCAGCAGTGAAGGGCTCAGACTAGCGGGGGGCACAGATACGCAGTATTTT.

This clonotype showed up many times. The chain links TRBV20-1 to TRBJ1-2; no definite D call. V was clipped by 3 bases and J by 0 bases, with 11 bases between them. Germline V gene sequence: CDR1 DFQATT, CDR2 SNEGSKA (reference sequence). The CDR3 is 14 residues long. The CDR3 here is CSARPQLANYGYTF. As DNA, the CDR3 is TGCAGTGCTAGGCCCCAACTAGCTAACTATGGCTACACCTTC.

This clonotype was detected a few times. The V gene is TRBV30, the J gene TRBJ2-1; D remains ambiguous. With 0 bases removed from V and 9 bases from J, the gap between germline ends came to 6 bases. Germline CDR1 reads GTSNPN; CDR2 reads SVGIG (reference sequence). CDR3 length: 11 amino acids. The CDR3 nucleotides read TGTGCCTGGAGTGTATATAGTGAGCAGTTCTTC. Its protein product is CAWSVYSEQFF.

The chain links TRBV19 to TRBJ1-5, with 8 bases aligning to TRBD1. Germline CDR1 is LNHDA and CDR2 is SQIVND (reference sequence). There are 16 residues in the CDR3. V was clipped by 4 bases and J by 3 bases; unmatched bases: 8. In DNA form, the CDR3 reads TGTGCCAGTAGTAATTCGGACAGGGATCACAATCAGCCCCAGCATTTT. It yields the protein CASSNSDRDHNQPQHF.

This clonotype has only a few counts. This chain uses TRBV20-1 with TRBJ2-2, with 7 bases lining up with TRBD2. In germline, CDR1 is DFQATT, CDR2 SNEGSKA (reference sequence). The CDR3 runs 14 residues. The V segment lost 5 bases and the J segment 3 bases; nucleotides outside the gene matches: 6. CDR3 sequence (DNA): TGCAGTGCTCTGTTGCGGGAGTACACCGGGGAGCTGTTTTTT. Amino acids: CSALLREYTGELFF.

The table lists this clonotype with many counts. V and J are TRBV11-2 and TRBJ2-3; D is unresolved. Germline V gene data show CDR1 as SGHAT and CDR2 as FQNNGV. CDR3 length: 15 amino acids. Trimming stripped 1 base from V and 6 bases from J, with 14 bases between. As DNA, the CDR3 is TGTGCCAGCAGCTTAGTCTGGAATGAAGGGGATACGCAGTATTTT. Its translation is CASSLVWNEGDTQYF.

The CDR3 loop reads CASSLARDLEQFF. CDR3 in DNA: TGTGCCAGCTCCCTAGCAAGGGATCTTGAGCAGTTCTTC. This chain uses TRBV11-3 with TRBJ2-1; weak D call: TRBD2 (5 bases). This CDR3 is built from 13 residues. Germline values: CDR1 SGHNT, CDR2 YENEEA. V lost 8 bases, J lost 9 bases, and 17 bases lay in between.

This clonotype has just a few counts. The chain recombines TRBV10-1 with TRBJ2-1, with D possibly matching TRBD1 (8 bases). Germline assignment: CDR1 WNHNN and CDR2 SYGVQD (reference sequence). This CDR3 has 13 amino acids. Trimming removed 5 bases from V and 10 bases from J, with 15 bases in between. The CDR3 spells CASSRGQGGEQFF. CDR3 coding DNA: TGCGCCAGCAGTCGAGGACAGGGAGGGGAGCAGTTCTTC.

This clonotype has at least ten counts. This chain uses TRBV10-3 with TRBJ2-1; 8 positions match TRBD2. The CDR3 has 15 amino acids. The germline gives CDR1 ENHRY, CDR2 SYGVKD. V gave up 6 bases and J gave up 7 bases; unmatched junction bases: 11. CDR3 DNA: TGTGCCATCAGGGGTGGTTCTAGCGGGCTAAATGAGCAGTTCTTC. Its translation: CAIRGGSSGLNEQFF.

A few counts support this clonotype. V gene TRBV5-1 combines with J gene TRBJ2-7; TRBD1 might be the D (5 bases). The V and J ends lost 2 bases and 4 bases respectively, with 10 bases between them. The germline CDR1 and CDR2 sequences are SGHRS and YFSETQ. There are 13 residues in the CDR3. Here the CDR3 DNA reads TGCGCCAGCAGCTTCCGGACACAGTACGAGCAGTACTTC. Its translation: CASSFRTQYEQYF.